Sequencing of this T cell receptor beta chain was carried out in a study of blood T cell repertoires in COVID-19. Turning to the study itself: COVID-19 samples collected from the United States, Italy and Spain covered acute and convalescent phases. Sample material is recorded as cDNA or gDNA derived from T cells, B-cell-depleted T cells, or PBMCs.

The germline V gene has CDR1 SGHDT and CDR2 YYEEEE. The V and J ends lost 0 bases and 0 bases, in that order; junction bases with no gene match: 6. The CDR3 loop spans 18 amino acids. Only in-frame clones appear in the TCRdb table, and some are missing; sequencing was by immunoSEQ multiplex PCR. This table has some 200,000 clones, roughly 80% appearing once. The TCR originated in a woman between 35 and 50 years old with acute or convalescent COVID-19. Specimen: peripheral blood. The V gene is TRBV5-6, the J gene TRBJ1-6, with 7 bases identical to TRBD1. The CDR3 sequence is CASSLGMDRSSYNSPLHF. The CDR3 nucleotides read TGTGCCAGCAGCTTGGGAATGGACAGGAGCTCCTATAATTCACCCCTCCACTTT. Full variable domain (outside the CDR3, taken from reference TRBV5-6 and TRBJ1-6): DAGVTQSPTHLIKTRGQQVTLRCSPKSGHDTVSWYQQALGQGPQFIFQYYEEEERQRGNFPDRFSGHQFPNYSSELNVNALLLGDSALYLCASSLGMDRSSYNSPLHFGNGTRLTVT.